The 11 T cell receptor beta chains listed next were all sequenced from one sample in a study of blood T cell repertoires in COVID-19. Using immunoSEQ multiplex PCR, the repertoire was profiled, and TCRdb retains in-frame clones only, with some absent. The sample lists 170,000 or so clones, roughly 83% occurring once. The sample consisted of peripheral blood. Receptors were obtained from a human donor in a cohort sampled during active COVID-19.

This CDR3 reads CASSRDRVWGPTGELFF. The CDR3 DNA reads as TGTGCCAGCAGCCGCGACAGGGTGTGGGGGCCCACCGGGGAGCTGTTTTTT. The chain recombines TRBV7-8 with TRBJ2-2; 7 nucleotides agree with TRBD1. This CDR3 spans 17 amino acids. The V gene end was trimmed by 5 bases and the J gene end by 4 bases; junction bases not matched to a gene: 13. The germline CDR1 and CDR2 sequences are SGHVS and FQNEAQ.

The rearrangement links TRBV18 to TRBJ2-7; maybe TRBD1 (7 bases). V lost 4 bases and J lost 0, with 22 bases in between. The CDR3 consists of 18 residues. The germline V gene has CDR1 KGHSH and CDR2 LQKENI. Written as DNA, the CDR3 is TGTGCCAGCTCACGTTCTGCTGGTCAGGGGGGAATCTCCTACGAGCAGTACTTC. Its translation: CASSRSAGQGGISYEQYF.

The chain recombines TRBV6-2 or TRBV6-3 with TRBJ2-3; tentatively, D is TRBD2 (5 bases). Trimming took off 1 base at V and 5 bases at J, with 13 bases between the two ends. CDR3 size: 15 residues. Germline V gives CDR1 MNHEY, CDR2 SVGEGT. CDR3 amino acids: CASSYWNRRIDTQYF. In DNA form, the CDR3 reads TGTGCCAGCAGTTACTGGAATAGGAGGATAGATACGCAGTATTTT.

The chain has TRBV6-5 and TRBJ2-7, with 8 bases fitting TRBD1. Germline V lookup: CDR1 MNHEY, CDR2 SVGAGI. V shed 6 bases and J 3 bases; nucleotides not matched to a gene: 7. CDR3 size: 14 residues. The CDR3 sequence is CASRPRTGIYEQYF. The CDR3 coding sequence is TGTGCCAGCAGGCCAAGGACAGGGATCTACGAGCAGTACTTC.

This clone has only a few counts. The chain carries TRBV28 and TRBJ2-7; 9 bases align to TRBD1. There are 13 residues in the CDR3. Germline trimming cut 6 bases from V and 0 bases from J; bases unmatched to any gene: 0. Looked up from germline, CDR1 is MDHEN and CDR2 is SYDVKM. DNA for the CDR3: TGTGCCAGCAGGACAGGGGGCTCCTACGAGCAGTACTTC. Amino acid sequence: CASRTGGSYEQYF.

The rearrangement links TRBV6-6 to TRBJ2-7; 15 positions match TRBD2. This CDR3 spans 16 amino acids. Looked up from germline, CDR1 is MNHNY and CDR2 is SVGAGI (reference sequence). J lost 1 base, V lost 5 bases, and 3 bases had no gene match. Here the CDR3 reads CASSPGLAGGSYEQYF. As DNA, the CDR3 is TGTGCCAGCAGTCCAGGACTAGCGGGAGGGTCCTACGAGCAGTACTTC.

This chain uses TRBV5-1 with TRBJ2-3, with D perhaps matching TRBD1 (6 bases). This CDR3 region has 13 residues. Per germline, CDR1 SGHRS and CDR2 YFSETQ. The V end lost 6 bases, the J end lost 3 bases, and 11 bases lay between the germline ends. The CDR3 region has the DNA TGCGCCAGCACCAACAGGGCGACAGATACGCAGTATTTT. Encoded protein: CASTNRATDTQYF.

The rearrangement joins TRBV2 to TRBJ1-1; TRBD1 aligns across 11 bases. The V gene's germline CDR1 is SNHLY and CDR2 FYNNEI. The junction had 7 bases not matched to a gene; V was cut back by 7 bases and J by 0 bases. The CDR3 has 16 residues. In DNA, the CDR3 is TGTGCCAGCATTCGGGACAGGGGGGCTATGAACACTGAAGCTTTCTTT. Translated, it gives CASIRDRGAMNTEAFF. The full variable domain, with the rest looked up from reference TRBV2 and TRBJ1-1, is EPEVTQTPSHQVTQMGQEVILRCVPISNHLYFYWYRQILGQKVEFLVSFYNNEISEKSEIFDDQFSVERPDGSNFTLKIRSTKLEDSAMYFCASIRDRGAMNTEAFFGQGTRLTVV.

This chain uses TRBV4-1 with TRBJ1-2; D uncertain. The germline gives CDR1 MGHRA, CDR2 YSYEKL. This CDR3 comprises 15 residues. The V and J ends lost 3 bases and 0 bases respectively, with 11 bases between them. The CDR3 here is CASSQRTGSNYGYTF. Written as DNA, the CDR3 is TGCGCCAGCAGCCAGCGGACGGGATCTAACTATGGCTACACCTTC.

The rearrangement joins TRBV28 to TRBJ1-6, with 10 bases identical to TRBD1. Germline values: CDR1 MDHEN, CDR2 SYDVKM. V gave up 8 bases and J gave up 8 bases; unmatched junction bases: 3. The CDR3 has 13 amino acids. This chain's CDR3 is CASGQGGHSPLHF. CDR3 bases: TGTGCCAGCGGACAGGGGGGACATTCACCCCTCCACTTT.

V usage is TRBV29-1 and J usage is TRBJ2-7, with D maybe TRBD2 (6 bases). V dropped 0 bases and J dropped 0 bases, with 18 bases sitting between them. The germline gives CDR1 SQVTM, CDR2 ANQGSEA. The CDR3 loop spans 17 amino acids. CDR3 in DNA: TGCAGCGTTGAAGATTGGACCGGGACTTCGGACTCCTACGAGCAGTACTTC. This translates into CSVEDWTGTSDSYEQYF.